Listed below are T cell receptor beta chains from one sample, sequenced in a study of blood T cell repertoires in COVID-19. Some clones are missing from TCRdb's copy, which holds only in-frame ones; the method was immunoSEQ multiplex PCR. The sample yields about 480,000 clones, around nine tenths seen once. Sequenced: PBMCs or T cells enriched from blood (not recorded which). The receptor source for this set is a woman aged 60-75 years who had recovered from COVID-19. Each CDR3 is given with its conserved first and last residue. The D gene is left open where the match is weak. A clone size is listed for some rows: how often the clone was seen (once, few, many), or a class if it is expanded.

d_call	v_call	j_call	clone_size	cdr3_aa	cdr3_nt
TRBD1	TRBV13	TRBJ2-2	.	CASSRTGILNTGELFF	TGTGCCAGCAGCCGGACAGGGATCTTGAACACCGGGGAGCTGTTTTTT
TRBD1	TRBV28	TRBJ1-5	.	CASSFGDRNQPQHF	TGTGCCAGCAGTTTCGGGGACAGAAATCAGCCCCAGCATTTT
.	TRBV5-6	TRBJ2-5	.	CASSLDSSRETQYF	TGTGCCAGCAGCTTGGATTCAAGCAGGGAGACCCAGTACTTC
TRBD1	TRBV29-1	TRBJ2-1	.	CSASSGQGYNEQFF	TGCAGCGCCTCCTCAGGACAGGGGTACAATGAGCAGTTCTTC
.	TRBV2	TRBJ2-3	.	CASSPDGSLSTDTQYF	TGTGCCAGCAGCCCGGATGGGAGTCTAAGCACAGATACGCAGTATTTT
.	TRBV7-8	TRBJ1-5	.	CASSSEDGGQPQHF	TGTGCCAGCAGCTCAGAGGACGGGGGTCAGCCCCAGCATTTT
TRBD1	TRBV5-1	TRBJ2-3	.	CASSGEQGWGTDTQYF	TGCGCCAGCAGCGGGGAACAGGGGTGGGGCACAGATACGCAGTATTTT
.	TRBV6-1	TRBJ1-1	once	CASSERGGAEAFF	TGTGCCAGCAGTGAAAGGGGTGGGGCTGAAGCTTTCTTT
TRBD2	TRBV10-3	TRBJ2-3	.	CASKGGGAPDTQYF	TGTGCCTCGAAGGGCGGGGGGGCCCCAGATACGCAGTATTTT
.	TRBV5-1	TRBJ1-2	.	CASSFGEGGYTF	TGCGCCAGCAGCTTTGGGGAGGGAGGCTACACCTTC
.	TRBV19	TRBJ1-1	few	CASSPIDTSTEAFF	TGTGCCAGTAGTCCCATCGACACCTCCACTGAAGCTTTCTTT
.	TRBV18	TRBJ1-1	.	CASSTGQYTEAFF	TGTGCCAGCTCCACAGGCCAGTACACTGAAGCTTTCTTT
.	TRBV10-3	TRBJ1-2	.	CAINNQTGSYTF	TGTGCCATCAACAACCAGACAGGAAGCTACACCTTC
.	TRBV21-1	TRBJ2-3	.	CASRGIAGGYEDTQYF	TGTGCCAGCAGAGGAATAGCGGGGGGGTATGAAGATACGCAGTATTTT
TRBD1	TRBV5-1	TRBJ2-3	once	CASSSGQEVDTQYF	TGCGCCAGCAGCTCGGGACAGGAGGTGGATACGCAGTATTTT
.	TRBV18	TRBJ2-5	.	CASSPSGEETQYF	TGTGCCAGCTCACCATCAGGGGAGGAGACCCAGTACTTC
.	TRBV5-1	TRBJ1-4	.	CASSPGVDLNEKLFF	TGCGCCAGCAGCCCCGGGGTCGACCTTAATGAAAAACTGTTTTTT
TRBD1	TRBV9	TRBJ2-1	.	CASSPPFRGQKSYNEQFF	TGTGCCAGCAGCCCCCCCTTCAGGGGACAGAAGTCCTACAATGAGCAGTTCTTC
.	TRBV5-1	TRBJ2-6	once	CASSQLESGANVLTF	TGCGCCAGCAGCCAATTAGAGTCTGGGGCCAACGTCCTGACTTTC
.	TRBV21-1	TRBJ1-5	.	CASSKDSSNQPQHF	TGTGCCAGCAGCAAAGACAGTAGCAATCAGCCCCAGCATTTT